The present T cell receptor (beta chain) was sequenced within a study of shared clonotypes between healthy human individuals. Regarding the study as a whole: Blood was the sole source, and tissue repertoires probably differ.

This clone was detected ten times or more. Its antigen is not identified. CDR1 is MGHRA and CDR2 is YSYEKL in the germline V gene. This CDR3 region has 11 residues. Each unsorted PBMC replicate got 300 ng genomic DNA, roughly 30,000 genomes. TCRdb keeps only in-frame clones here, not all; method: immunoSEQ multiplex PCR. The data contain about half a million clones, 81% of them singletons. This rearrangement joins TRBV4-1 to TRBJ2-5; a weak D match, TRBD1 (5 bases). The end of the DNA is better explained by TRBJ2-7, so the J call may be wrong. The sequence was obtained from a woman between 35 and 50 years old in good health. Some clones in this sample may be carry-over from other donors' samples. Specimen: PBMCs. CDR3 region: CASSQQGEQYF. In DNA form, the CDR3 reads TGCGCCAGCAGCCAACAGGGCGAGCAGTACTTC.